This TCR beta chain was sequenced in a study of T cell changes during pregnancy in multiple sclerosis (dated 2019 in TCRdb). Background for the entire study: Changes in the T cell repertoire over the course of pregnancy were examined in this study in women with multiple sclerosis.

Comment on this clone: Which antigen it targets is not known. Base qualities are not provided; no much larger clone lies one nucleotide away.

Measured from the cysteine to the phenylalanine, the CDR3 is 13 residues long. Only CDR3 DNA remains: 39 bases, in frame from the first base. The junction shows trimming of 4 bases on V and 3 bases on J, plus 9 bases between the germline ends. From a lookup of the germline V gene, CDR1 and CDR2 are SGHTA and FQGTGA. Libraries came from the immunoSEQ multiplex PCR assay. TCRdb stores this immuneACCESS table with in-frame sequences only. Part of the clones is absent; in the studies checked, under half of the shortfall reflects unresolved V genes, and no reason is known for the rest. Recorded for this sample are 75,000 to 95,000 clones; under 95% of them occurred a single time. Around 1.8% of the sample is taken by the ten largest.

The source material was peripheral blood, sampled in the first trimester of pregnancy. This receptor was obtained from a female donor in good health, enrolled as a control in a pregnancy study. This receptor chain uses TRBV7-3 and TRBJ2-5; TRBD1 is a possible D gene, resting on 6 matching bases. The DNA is TGTGCCAGCAGCTCAGGGGTAGAAGAGACCCAGTACTTC. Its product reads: CASSSGVEETQYF.